The TCR beta chain described here comes from a study of blood T cell repertoires in COVID-19. Study-level background: Samples came from the United States, Italy and Spain, spanning acute and convalescent COVID-19.

Original processing notes: How many nucleated cells were present was estimated from reference gene primer amplification. Profiling relied on immunoSEQ multiplex PCR, and the TCRdb table lists in-frame clones only, not all of them. V, J and clone size reflect that table, while D and trimming were determined from the DNA. The sample records 220,000 or so clones, roughly 80% being singletons. The receptor comes from a woman in her 70s with acute or convalescent COVID-19. Sample: peripheral blood.

The CDR3 loop reads CASSQTGGSTEAFF. The DNA of the CDR3 is TGTGCCAGCAGCCAAACGGGGGGTTCCACTGAAGCTTTCTTT. The rearrangement uses TRBV6-5 and TRBJ1-1, with D maybe TRBD1 (5 bases). The CDR3 contains 14 residues. Germline V lookup: CDR1 MNHEY, CDR2 SVGAGI. The V gene lost 6 bases and the J gene lost 4 bases, with 15 bases spanning the gap.